A single sample is the source of the 32 T cell receptor beta chains below, sequenced in a study of blood T cell repertoires in COVID-19. The table came from immunoSEQ multiplex PCR; TCRdb's copy has only in-frame clones and leaves some out. The sample holds roughly 170,000 clones; 81% are singletons and the top ten take around 5.3%. Sequenced: PBMCs or T cells enriched from blood (not recorded which). The origin of the receptors is a woman between 40 and 50 years old with acute COVID-19.

CDR3 sequence (DNA): TGTGCCAGCAGCTCCGGGGGCGGGAGGGCCCGCGAGCAGTACTTC. Protein product: CASSSGGGRAREQYF. V and J are TRBV5-4 and TRBJ2-7; TRBD2 matches at 9 bases. This CDR3 has 15 amino acids. CDR1 is SGHNT and CDR2 is YYREEE in the germline V gene (reference sequence). V trimming: 3 bases; J trimming: 6 bases; junction bases outside the gene matches: 10.

The gene calls are TRBV10-3 and TRBJ1-3, with D possibly being TRBD1 (6 bases). V was clipped by 2 bases and J by 4 bases, with 12 bases between them. Per the germline V gene, CDR1 is ENHRY and CDR2 is SYGVKD. This CDR3 is 15 amino acids long. CDR3 residues: CAISETGSTGNTIYF. The CDR3 nucleotides are TGTGCCATCAGTGAGACAGGGAGCACAGGAAACACCATATATTTT.

The chain combines TRBV11-2 with TRBJ2-5; TRBD1 matches 8 bases. This CDR3 contains 17 residues. V lost 3 bases to trimming and J lost 5 bases; unmatched junction nucleotides: 14. CDR1 and CDR2 from the germline V gene are SGHAT and FQNNGV. The CDR3 loop is CASSLGVGAGQGETQYF. The CDR3 coding sequence is TGTGCCAGCAGCTTGGGCGTGGGGGCTGGACAGGGCGAGACCCAGTACTTC.

This CDR3 reads CASSLYVGTGTDTQYF. The CDR3 DNA follows: TGTGCCAGCAGCCTCTACGTCGGGACAGGTACAGATACGCAGTATTTT. This chain joins TRBV4-2 and TRBJ2-3; 8 nucleotides match TRBD1. The germline V gene encodes CDR1 LGHNA and CDR2 YNFKEQ. This CDR3 region has 16 residues. The junction had 9 bases not matched to a gene; V was cut back by 4 bases and J by 3 bases.

This chain connects TRBV6-2 or TRBV6-3 to TRBJ2-2, with 7 positions matching TRBD2. This CDR3 is built from 15 residues. Unmatched junction bases numbered 11, after V lost 4 bases and J lost 9 bases. The V gene's germline CDR1 is MNHEY and CDR2 SVGEGT. The CDR3 DNA reads as TGTGCCAGCAGTTGGACTAGATGGCGGACAAGGGAGCTGTTTTTT. Translation gives CASSWTRWRTRELFF.

The chain combines TRBV25-1 with TRBJ1-1, with D possibly matching TRBD1 (6 bases). The CDR3 is 14 residues long. V was clipped by 1 base and J by 3 bases, with 9 bases between them. Germline V lookup: CDR1 MGHDK, CDR2 SYGVNS. The CDR3 region is CASSEWDKDTEAFF. For the CDR3, the DNA is TGTGCCAGCAGTGAATGGGACAAGGACACTGAAGCTTTCTTT.

The V and J genes are TRBV7-2 and TRBJ2-2; TRBD2 aligns across 7 bases. CDR1 SGHTA and CDR2 FQGNSA come from the germline V gene. The V gene end was trimmed by 5 bases and the J gene end by 4 bases; junction bases not matched to a gene: 7. The length of the CDR3 is 15 residues. The CDR3 sequence is CASSPGLAGTGELFF. The DNA for the CDR3 is TGTGCCAGCAGCCCCGGATTAGCGGGCACCGGGGAGCTGTTTTTT.

This chain links TRBV27 with TRBJ2-2; 9 bases align to TRBD2. The CDR3 spans 15 residues. V was clipped by 3 bases and J by 5 bases; unmatched bases: 4. Germline values: CDR1 MNHEY, CDR2 SMNVEV (reference sequence). This chain's CDR3 is CASSFGLAGTGELFF. In DNA form, the CDR3 reads TGTGCCAGCAGTTTTGGTCTAGCGGGGACCGGGGAGCTGTTTTTT.

This chain uses TRBV2 with TRBJ1-5, with 7 bases identical to TRBD1. The V segment lost 6 bases and the J segment 9 bases; nucleotides outside the gene matches: 11. The CDR3 sequence is 14 residues long. The V gene's germline CDR1 is SNHLY and CDR2 FYNNEI. The CDR3 region is CASSLLQGSSPQHF. The DNA for the CDR3 is TGTGCCAGCAGCTTACTACAGGGGTCTTCGCCCCAGCATTTT.

With regard to this clone: It is unclear where the CDR3 begins or ends on the DNA, so no DNA is shown, and the CDR3 is as TCRdb lists it. The CDR3 here is CASSFGSGGETQYF. V gene TRBV7-6 combines with J gene TRBJ2-5; no check of the table's D call, TRBD2, against the DNA was made. Germline V CDR1 and CDR2: SGHVS, FNYEAQ. The CDR3 adds up to 14 amino acids, both ends counted.

The sample holds many counts of this clone. The chain couples TRBV19 to TRBJ2-5; 7 bases fit TRBD2. The trim removed 8 bases at V and 2 bases at J, leaving 8 bases unmatched. Germline-derived CDR1 and CDR2 are LNHDA and SQIVND (reference sequence). This CDR3 is 14 amino acids long. The CDR3 coding sequence is TGTGCCAGTCGCCCGGGGGGTCCACAAGAGACCCAGTACTTC. This translates into CASRPGGPQETQYF.

V is TRBV6-5 and J is TRBJ1-1, with D unclear. Germline V gives CDR1 MNHEY, CDR2 SVGAGI. CDR3 length: 15 amino acids. Trimming shortened V by 7 bases and J by 0 bases, and 15 bases separated the two germline ends. CDR3 region: CASMTGFYMNTEAFF. In DNA, the CDR3 is TGTGCCAGCATGACGGGGTTTTACATGAACACTGAAGCTTTCTTT.

This rearrangement joins TRBV7-6 to TRBJ1-1; TRBD1 agrees at 7 bases. With 5 bases clipped from V and 8 bases from J, the junction kept 5 bases outside the gene matches. This CDR3 region has 12 residues. The germline gives CDR1 SGHVS, CDR2 FNYEAQ. DNA for the CDR3: TGTGCCAGCAGCCGGGACAGCTCAGAAGCTTTCTTT. This codes for CASSRDSSEAFF.

V and J are TRBV18 and TRBJ1-6; weak D call: TRBD1 (5 bases). CDR3 length equals 19 residues. The V end lost 3 bases, the J end lost 5 bases, and 23 bases lay between the germline ends. The germline V gene encodes CDR1 KGHSH and CDR2 LQKENI. This CDR3 is CASSPRWSWGGNHNSPLHF. Here the CDR3 DNA reads TGTGCCAGCTCACCGAGATGGAGTTGGGGGGGGAATCATAATTCACCCCTCCACTTT.

The genes are TRBV9 and TRBJ2-5; D possibly corresponds to TRBD2 (6 bases). Trimming removed 2 bases at V and 0 bases at J, with 8 bases between. This CDR3 region has 14 residues. Germline V gene data show CDR1 as SGDLS and CDR2 as YYNGEE. CDR3 in DNA: TGTGCCAGCAGCGTCCGGGACTACCAAGAGACCCAGTACTTC. The encoded protein is CASSVRDYQETQYF.

The chain employs TRBV2 and TRBJ2-1; D may be TRBD2 (6 bases). This CDR3 has 12 amino acids. V was pared by 4 bases and J by 12 bases, with 13 bases between. Germline CDR1 SNHLY, CDR2 FYNNEI. CDR3 amino acids: CASSAYPRGQFF. CDR3 DNA sequence: TGTGCCAGCAGTGCCTACCCGCGGGGGCAGTTCTTC.

The rearrangement uses TRBV5-6 and TRBJ2-1; D unresolved. V dropped 0 bases and J dropped 9 bases, with 7 bases sitting between them. CDR1 is SGHDT, CDR2 YYEEEE, per germline. The CDR3 is made up of 12 amino acids. CDR3 sequence: CASSLVASEQFF. The CDR3 region has the DNA TGTGCCAGCAGCTTGGTCGCGTCTGAGCAGTTCTTC.

The rearrangement joins TRBV7-9 to TRBJ1-3; 9 bases are a match to TRBD1. The CDR3 is 16 residues long. With 4 bases clipped from V and 4 bases from J, the junction kept 8 bases outside the gene matches. Germline loops: CDR1 SEHNR, CDR2 FQNEAQ (reference sequence). The DNA for the CDR3 is TGTGCCAGCAGCTCTACCCCCGGGACAGGGGGAAACACCATATATTTT. Translation gives CASSSTPGTGGNTIYF.

This chain connects TRBV19 to TRBJ2-1; the match to TRBD2 covers 15 bases. This CDR3 contains 18 residues. Germline trimming cut 2 bases from V and 9 bases from J; bases unmatched to any gene: 11. In germline, CDR1 is LNHDA, CDR2 SQIVND (reference sequence). This chain's CDR3 is CASSITRTSGRAMGEQFF. CDR3 coding DNA: TGTGCCAGTAGTATAACCCGGACTAGCGGGAGGGCCATGGGTGAGCAGTTCTTC.

The chain uses TRBV18 and TRBJ1-4, with 8 bases aligning to TRBD1. The CDR3 extends over 15 amino acids. Germline V gene lookup returns CDR1 KGHSH and CDR2 LQKENI. The V gene end was trimmed by 6 bases and the J gene end by 4 bases; junction bases not matched to a gene: 7. The CDR3 spells CASSRAGTGNEKLFF. DNA of the CDR3: TGTGCCAGCTCCCGTGCCGGGACAGGTAATGAAAAACTGTTTTTT.

The V gene is TRBV5-4, the J gene TRBJ2-5; possibly TRBD1 for D (5 bases). V lost 0 bases and J 4 bases, leaving 10 bases between the germline ends. This CDR3 is built from 14 residues. Germline V gives CDR1 SGHNT, CDR2 YYREEE (reference sequence). CDR3 sequence reads: CASSLVGVRETQYF. In DNA form, the CDR3 reads TGTGCCAGCAGCTTGGTAGGGGTACGAGAGACCCAGTACTTC.

The J gene is TRBJ2-7, the V gene TRBV6-1; the D gene is possibly TRBD2 (6 bases). V lost 6 bases and J 3 bases, leaving 18 bases between the germline ends. The CDR3 is made up of 15 amino acids. Germline-derived CDR1 and CDR2 are MNHNS and SASEGT. The CDR3 is CASRGGPSVGYEQYV. CDR3 in DNA: TGTGCCAGCAGGGGGGGTCCTTCGGTGGGCTACGAGCAGTACGTC.

This chain connects TRBV2 to TRBJ1-4, with D maybe TRBD1 (6 bases). The CDR3 is made up of 13 amino acids. The V end lost 9 bases, the J end lost 8 bases, and 16 bases lay between the germline ends. CDR1 SNHLY and CDR2 FYNNEI come from the germline V gene. The CDR3 reads CASCRGGWEKLFF. In DNA form, the CDR3 reads TGTGCCAGTTGCAGGGGAGGGTGGGAAAAACTGTTTTTT.

The CDR3 sequence: CASSSDRGSNQPQHF. The CDR3 nucleotides are TGTGCCAGCAGCTCCGACAGGGGTAGCAATCAGCCCCAGCATTTT. The chain has TRBV7-8 and TRBJ1-5; TRBD1 matches at 8 bases. This CDR3 has 15 residues. CDR1 SGHVS and CDR2 FQNEAQ come from the germline V gene. Unmatched junction bases numbered 2, after V lost 4 bases and J lost 0 bases.

This clone showed up just once. The chain joins TRBV6-5 to TRBJ2-3, with 8 nucleotides matching TRBD1. Germline V gene data show CDR1 as MNHEY and CDR2 as SVGAGI. The V segment lost 6 bases and the J segment 1 base; nucleotides outside the gene matches: 3. The CDR3 runs to 14 residues. The CDR3 loop reads CASRMTGGTDTQYF. CDR3 in DNA: TGTGCCAGCAGGATGACAGGGGGCACAGATACGCAGTATTTT.

The chain carries TRBV20-1 and TRBJ2-5, with 9 bases fitting TRBD2. J gave up 2 bases and V 3 bases, and 13 bases lay outside the gene matches. This CDR3 has 17 amino acids. In germline, CDR1 is DFQATT, CDR2 SNEGSKA (reference sequence). The CDR3 loop is CSASGDFLAGNQETQYF. The CDR3 bases are TGCAGTGCTAGTGGTGATTTTCTAGCGGGAAATCAAGAGACCCAGTACTTC.

This rearrangement joins TRBV29-1 to TRBJ1-1, with unresolved D. The V and J ends lost 1 base and 0 bases respectively, with 9 bases between them. The CDR3 spans 14 residues. Germline V lookup: CDR1 SQVTM, CDR2 ANQGSEA. The CDR3 DNA reads as TGCAGCGTTGAAGTGTCGGGAATGAACACTGAAGCTTTCTTT. Its protein is CSVEVSGMNTEAFF.

This clone occurred a few times. V and J are TRBV7-9 and TRBJ2-7, with TRBD2 identical over 13 bases. From germline, CDR1 is SEHNR and CDR2 FQNEAQ (reference sequence). The V segment lost 5 bases and the J segment 1 base; nucleotides outside the gene matches: 8. This CDR3 spans 17 amino acids. CDR3 DNA: TGTGCCAGCAGCGCGGGGACTAGCGGGACGTCTTCCTACGAGCAGTACGTC. Protein product: CASSAGTSGTSSYEQYV.

V gene TRBV29-1 combines with J gene TRBJ2-1; TRBD1 is a possible D gene (5 bases). The CDR3 runs 12 residues. Trimming took 4 bases from V and 5 from J, leaving 9 bases between them. Germline CDR1 SQVTM, CDR2 ANQGSEA. This CDR3 is CSVGFRDNEQFF. CDR3 sequence (DNA): TGCAGCGTTGGGTTCAGGGACAATGAGCAGTTCTTC.

V usage is TRBV7-2 and J usage is TRBJ2-3; 7 bases fit TRBD1. The CDR3 is 14 amino acids. In germline, CDR1 is SGHTA, CDR2 FQGNSA. Trimming removed 3 bases from V and 3 bases from J; junction bases left unmatched: 3. This CDR3 is CASSFDRATDTQYF. CDR3 coding DNA: TGTGCCAGCAGCTTCGACAGGGCAACAGATACGCAGTATTTT.

This clone has just one count. This chain joins TRBV18 and TRBJ2-3; the D gene is possibly TRBD2 (6 bases). Trimming shortened V by 3 bases and J by 3 bases, and 7 bases separated the two germline ends. Per germline, CDR1 KGHSH and CDR2 LQKENI. The CDR3 has 13 amino acids. The CDR3 DNA reads as TGTGCCAGCTCACCGACTAGAACAGATACGCAGTATTTT. It is translated as CASSPTRTDTQYF.

V gene TRBV7-8 combines with J gene TRBJ1-1; D possibly corresponds to TRBD1 (5 bases). Trimming pared 0 bases from V and 2 bases from J, leaving 7 bases between. CDR1 and CDR2 from the germline V gene are SGHVS and FQNEAQ. The CDR3 is made up of 14 amino acids. The CDR3 DNA sequence: TGTGCCAGCAGCTTAGCCACAGGCAACACTGAAGCTTTCTTT. It yields the protein CASSLATGNTEAFF.